This T cell receptor (beta chain) came from a study of OX40 agonist ivuxolimab in advanced cancers. Profiling relied on immunoSEQ multiplex PCR, and the TCRdb table lists in-frame clones only, not all of them. The sample consists of tens of thousands of clones, 85% to 90% of them appearing once. The CDR3 consists of 18 residues. Trimming removed 0 bases at V and 0 bases at J, with 15 bases between. The germline V gene has CDR1 SGHNT and CDR2 YYREEE (reference sequence). The chain recombines TRBV5-4 with TRBJ1-4, with D unclear. The sample in question was CD4+ or CD8+ T cells sorted from blood, obtained in a trial of the OX40 agonist ivuxolimab. This receptor was identified in an adult with an advanced solid tumor such as melanoma, head and neck, liver or kidney cancer. The DNA for the CDR3 is TGTGCCAGCAGCTTGGGTCAGAGGACGGATACAACTAATGAAAAACTGTTTTTT. This encodes CASSLGQRTDTTNEKLFF.